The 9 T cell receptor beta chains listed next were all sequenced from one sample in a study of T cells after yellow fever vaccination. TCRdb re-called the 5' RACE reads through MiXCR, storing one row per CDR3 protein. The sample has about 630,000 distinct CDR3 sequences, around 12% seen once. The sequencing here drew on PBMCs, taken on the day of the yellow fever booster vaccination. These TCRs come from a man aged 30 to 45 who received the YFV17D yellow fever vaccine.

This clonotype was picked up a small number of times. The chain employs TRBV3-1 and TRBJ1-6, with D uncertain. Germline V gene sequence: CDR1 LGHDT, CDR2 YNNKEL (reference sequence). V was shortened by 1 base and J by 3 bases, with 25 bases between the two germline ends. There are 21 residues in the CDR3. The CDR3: CASSQVRVPGGKPNYNSPLHF. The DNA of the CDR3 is TGTGCCAGCAGCCAAGTAAGGGTTCCGGGAGGGAAGCCCAACTATAATTCACCCCTCCACTTT.

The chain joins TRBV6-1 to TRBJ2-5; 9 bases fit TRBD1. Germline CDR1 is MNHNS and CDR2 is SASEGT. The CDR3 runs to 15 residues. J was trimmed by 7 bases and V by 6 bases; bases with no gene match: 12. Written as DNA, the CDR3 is TGTGCCAGCAGACAGGACAGGGGCCCCGAGGGGACCCAGTACTTC. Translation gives CASRQDRGPEGTQYF.

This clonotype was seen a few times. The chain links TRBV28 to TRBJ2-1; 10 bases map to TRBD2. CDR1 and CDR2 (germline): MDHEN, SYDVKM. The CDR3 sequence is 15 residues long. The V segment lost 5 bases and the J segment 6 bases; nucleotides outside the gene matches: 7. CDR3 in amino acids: CASSVSGRGSNEQFF. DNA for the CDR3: TGTGCCAGCAGTGTGAGCGGGAGGGGAAGCAATGAGCAGTTCTTC. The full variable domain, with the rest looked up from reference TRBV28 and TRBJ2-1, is DVKVTQSSRYLVKRTGEKVFLECVQDMDHENMFWYRQDPGLGLRLIYFSYDVKMKEKGDIPEGYSVSREKKERFSLILESASTNQTSMYLCASSVSGRGSNEQFFGPGTRLTVL.

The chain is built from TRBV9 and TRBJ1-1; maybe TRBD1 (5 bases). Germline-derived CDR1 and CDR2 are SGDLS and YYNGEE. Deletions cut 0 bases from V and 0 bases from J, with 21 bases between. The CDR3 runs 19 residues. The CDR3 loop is CASSVDPRGGGSLNTEAFF. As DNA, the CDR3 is TGTGCCAGCAGCGTAGATCCCCGTGGGGGAGGGAGTCTGAACACTGAAGCTTTCTTT.

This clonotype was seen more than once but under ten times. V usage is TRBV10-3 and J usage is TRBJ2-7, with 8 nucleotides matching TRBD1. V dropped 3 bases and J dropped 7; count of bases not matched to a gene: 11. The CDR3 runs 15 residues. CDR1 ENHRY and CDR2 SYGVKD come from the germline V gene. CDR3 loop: CAISDSRQGMGEQYF. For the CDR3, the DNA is TGTGCCATCAGTGACTCCCGACAGGGGATGGGGGAGCAGTACTTC.

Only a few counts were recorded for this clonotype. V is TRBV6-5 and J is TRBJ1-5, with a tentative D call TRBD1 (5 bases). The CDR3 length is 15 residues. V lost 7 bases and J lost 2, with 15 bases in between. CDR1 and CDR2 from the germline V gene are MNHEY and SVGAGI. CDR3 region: CASKWGGGGNQPQHF. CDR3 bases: TGTGCCAGCAAATGGGGTGGGGGAGGCAATCAGCCCCAGCATTTT.

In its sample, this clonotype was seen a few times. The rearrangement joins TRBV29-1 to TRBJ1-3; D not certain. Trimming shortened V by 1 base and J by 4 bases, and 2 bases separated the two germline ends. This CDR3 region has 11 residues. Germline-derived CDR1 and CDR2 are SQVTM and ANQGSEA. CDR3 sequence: CSVEVGNTIYF. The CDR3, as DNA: TGCAGCGTTGAAGTAGGAAACACCATATATTTT.

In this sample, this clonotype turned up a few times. The CDR3 sequence: CSVDPGGYFGYTF. CDR3 nucleotides: TGCAGCGTTGACCCCGGGGGTTATTTTGGCTACACCTTC. The chain carries TRBV29-1 and TRBJ1-2; D is perhaps TRBD1 (5 bases). Germline V gene data show CDR1 as SQVTM and CDR2 as ANQGSEA. This CDR3 comprises 13 residues. The germline V and J ends were trimmed by 3 bases and 7 bases, with 15 bases remaining between them.

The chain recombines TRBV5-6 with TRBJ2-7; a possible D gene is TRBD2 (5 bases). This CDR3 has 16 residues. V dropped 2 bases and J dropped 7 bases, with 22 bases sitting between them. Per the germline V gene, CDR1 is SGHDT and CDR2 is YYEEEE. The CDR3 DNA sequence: TGTGCCAGCAGCTTAAGTCGCCTGCAGCGGTGGAGAGAGCAGTACTTC. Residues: CASSLSRLQRWREQYF.